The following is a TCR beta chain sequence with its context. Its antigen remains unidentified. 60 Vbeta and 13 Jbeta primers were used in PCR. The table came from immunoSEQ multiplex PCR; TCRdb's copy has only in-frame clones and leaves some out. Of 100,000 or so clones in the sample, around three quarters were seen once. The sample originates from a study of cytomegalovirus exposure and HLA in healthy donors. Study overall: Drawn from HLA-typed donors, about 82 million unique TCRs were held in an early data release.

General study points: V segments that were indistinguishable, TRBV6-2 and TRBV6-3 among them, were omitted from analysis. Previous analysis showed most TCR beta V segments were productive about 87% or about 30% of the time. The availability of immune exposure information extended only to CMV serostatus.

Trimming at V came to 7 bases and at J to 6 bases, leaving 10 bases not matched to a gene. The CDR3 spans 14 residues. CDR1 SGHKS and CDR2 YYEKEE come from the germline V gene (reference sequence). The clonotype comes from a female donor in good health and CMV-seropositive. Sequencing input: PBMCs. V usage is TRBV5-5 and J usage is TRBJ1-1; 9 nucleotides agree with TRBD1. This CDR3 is CASESTGGRAEAFF. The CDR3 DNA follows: TGTGCCAGCGAATCGACAGGGGGTAGGGCTGAAGCTTTCTTT.